The next 17 T cell receptor beta chains were all read from a single sample in a study of shared T cell receptors in the human thymus. Clones were sequenced by immunoSEQ multiplex PCR, and TCRdb holds only the in-frame ones, with some missing. The data show under 700,000 clones, with approximately 78% seen just once and about 0.014% held by the top ten. These sequences were also reported in another study, on human thymus T cells.

Material for sequencing was thymocytes. These receptors originate from a boy younger than two with a congenital heart defect.

The chain recombines TRBV18 with TRBJ2-7; 11 bases agree with TRBD1. Trimming removed 3 bases from V and 5 bases from J; junction bases left unmatched: 6. Germline assignment: CDR1 KGHSH and CDR2 LQKENI. There are 15 residues in the CDR3. The CDR3 spells CASSPGTGGIDEQYF. CDR3 DNA: TGTGCCAGCTCACCGGGGACAGGGGGAATCGACGAGCAGTACTTC.

The chain links TRBV2 to TRBJ1-2; the match to TRBD1 covers 9 bases. This CDR3 is built from 16 residues. J gave up 4 bases and V 2 bases, and 8 bases lay outside the gene matches. Germline-derived CDR1 and CDR2 are SNHLY and FYNNEI. In DNA, the CDR3 is TGTGCCAGCAGTGAAACGGGACAGGGAACCCCCTATGGCTACACCTTC. It translates to CASSETGQGTPYGYTF.

CDR3 in DNA: TGTGCCAGCAGTGAAGCCCAGGGGTCGGGACATCCCTACCGGGACGAGCAGTACTTC. It codes for CASSEAQGSGHPYRDEQYF. The J gene is TRBJ2-7, the V gene TRBV2; D might be TRBD1 (6 bases). CDR1 is SNHLY, CDR2 FYNNEI, per germline. This CDR3 has 19 residues. The V and J ends lost 0 bases and 5 bases respectively, with 26 bases between them.

V and J are TRBV30 and TRBJ2-3, with 12 nucleotides matching TRBD2. The CDR3 totals 20 residues. The germline V gene encodes CDR1 GTSNPN and CDR2 SVGIG (reference sequence). V trimming: 3 bases; J trimming: 3 bases; junction bases outside the gene matches: 19. This chain's CDR3 is CAWRKPKTSGRLIGTDTQYF. The CDR3 DNA reads TGTGCCTGGAGAAAACCTAAGACTAGCGGGAGACTCATCGGGACAGATACGCAGTATTTT.

This chain joins TRBV5-1 and TRBJ2-7, with 7 bases identical to TRBD2. After removal of 1 base from V and 2 bases from J, the junction contained 15 bases not matched to a gene. CDR1 is SGHRS and CDR2 is YFSETQ in the germline V gene. This CDR3 has 18 amino acids. CDR3 DNA: TGCGCCAGCAGCTTGTCGGGAGGCCCACCGTACAACACCTACGAGCAGTACTTC. Translated: CASSLSGGPPYNTYEQYF.

This clone is a singleton in its sample. V gene TRBV4-1 combines with J gene TRBJ1-1; D gene uncertain. From germline, CDR1 is MGHRA and CDR2 YSYEKL. The V and J ends lost 5 bases and 2 bases respectively, with 12 bases between them. CDR3 length equals 14 residues. The CDR3 bases are TGCGCCAGCAGCGCCACCGGGTTAAACACTGAAGCTTTCTTT. This gives the protein CASSATGLNTEAFF.

V gene TRBV29-1 combines with J gene TRBJ2-7; possible D gene TRBD1, 5 bases. The germline CDR1 and CDR2 sequences are SQVTM and ANQGSEA. The CDR3 consists of 14 residues. V lost 6 bases, J lost 4 bases, and 19 bases lay in between. The CDR3, as DNA: TGCAGCGTGCCATCATGGACAAATCCTTACGAGCAGTACTTC. This gives the protein CSVPSWTNPYEQYF.

This chain joins TRBV4-3 and TRBJ2-7, with TRBD1 identical over 7 bases. J gave up 2 bases and V 0 bases, and 7 bases lay outside the gene matches. Germline-derived CDR1 and CDR2 are LGHNA and YSLEER. This CDR3 region has 16 residues. CDR3 protein: CASSQDEGQAAYEQYF. The CDR3 DNA sequence: TGCGCCAGCAGCCAAGATGAAGGACAGGCCGCCTACGAGCAGTACTTC.

The chain employs TRBV19 and TRBJ2-5, with a possible D match to TRBD2 (5 bases). CDR3 length: 12 amino acids. Trimming shortened V by 2 bases and J by 5 bases, and 6 bases separated the two germline ends. From germline, CDR1 is LNHDA and CDR2 SQIVND (reference sequence). CDR3 nucleotide sequence: TGTGCCAGTAGTATAACGGGGGAGACCCAGTACTTC. This translates into CASSITGETQYF.

The rearrangement uses TRBV12-5 and TRBJ2-7, with a possible D match to TRBD1 (6 bases). V shed 0 bases and J shed 0 bases, with 18 bases lying between them. Germline values: CDR1 LGHNT, CDR2 FRNRAP. CDR3 length: 18 residues. As DNA, the CDR3 is TGTGCTAGTGGTTTGGTACTTCGGCAGGGGTCGAGCTCCTACGAGCAGTACTTC. It yields the protein CASGLVLRQGSSSYEQYF.

There are a few counts of this clone. CDR3 coding DNA: TGTGCCAGCAGCTTACCGGGAAGGTCCTACAATGAGCAGTTCTTC. Encoded protein: CASSLPGRSYNEQFF. The chain joins TRBV5-8 to TRBJ2-1; TRBD2 is a possible D gene (5 bases). Germline loops: CDR1 SGHTS, CDR2 YDEGEE. Between the trimmed V and J ends, which lost 2 bases and 1 base, there was a span of 10 bases. The CDR3 has 15 amino acids.

The chain carries TRBV30 and TRBJ2-7, with 7 bases fitting TRBD1. There are 15 residues in the CDR3. Per germline, CDR1 GTSNPN and CDR2 SVGIG (reference sequence). V shed 3 bases and J 2 bases; nucleotides not matched to a gene: 10. CDR3 loop: CAWRARDSPTYEQYF. Here the CDR3 DNA reads TGTGCCTGGAGGGCCCGGGACAGCCCTACCTACGAGCAGTACTTC.

V usage is TRBV5-4 and J usage is TRBJ1-3; 9 nucleotides match TRBD1. The germline gives CDR1 SGHNT, CDR2 YYREEE (reference sequence). After removal of 4 bases from V and 4 bases from J, the junction contained 12 bases not matched to a gene. This CDR3 comprises 17 residues. The CDR3 loop reads CASSPHPGTGLGNTIYF. For the CDR3, the DNA is TGTGCCAGCAGCCCTCACCCTGGGACAGGGCTCGGAAACACCATATATTTT.

This chain links TRBV5-6 with TRBJ2-7, with 10 bases that match TRBD1. J was trimmed by 6 bases and V by 4 bases; bases with no gene match: 13. This CDR3 region has 16 residues. Germline-derived CDR1 and CDR2 are SGHDT and YYEEEE. In DNA form, the CDR3 reads TGTGCCAGCAGCGCTTCTGGGACAGGGGACCTCGCCGAGCAGTACTTC. This encodes CASSASGTGDLAEQYF.

The V gene is TRBV5-6, the J gene TRBJ2-3; TRBD2 aligns across 11 bases. V was clipped by 4 bases and J by 2 bases; unmatched bases: 12. Germline assignment: CDR1 SGHDT and CDR2 YYEEEE. This CDR3 spans 18 amino acids. CDR3 nucleotide sequence: TGTGCCAGCAGCCCAGGGCCCTTAGCGGGAGGGATCACAGATACGCAGTATTTT. Its protein product is CASSPGPLAGGITDTQYF.

J is TRBJ2-7 and V is TRBV5-4; 10 nucleotides line up with TRBD2. From germline, CDR1 is SGHNT and CDR2 YYREEE (reference sequence). The CDR3 is made up of 14 amino acids. V shed 4 bases and J 1 base; nucleotides not matched to a gene: 2. The CDR3 sequence: CASSVSGGSYEQYF. CDR3 coding DNA: TGTGCCAGCAGCGTTAGCGGGGGGTCCTACGAGCAGTACTTC.

The genes are TRBV28 and TRBJ2-7; possibly TRBD1 for D (5 bases). CDR1 is MDHEN, CDR2 SYDVKM, per germline. The CDR3 loop spans 13 amino acids. Trimming took off 6 bases at V and 0 bases at J, with 9 bases between the two ends. The chain's CDR3 is CASSLQASYEQYF. The DNA for the CDR3 is TGTGCCAGCAGCCTACAGGCCTCCTACGAGCAGTACTTC.